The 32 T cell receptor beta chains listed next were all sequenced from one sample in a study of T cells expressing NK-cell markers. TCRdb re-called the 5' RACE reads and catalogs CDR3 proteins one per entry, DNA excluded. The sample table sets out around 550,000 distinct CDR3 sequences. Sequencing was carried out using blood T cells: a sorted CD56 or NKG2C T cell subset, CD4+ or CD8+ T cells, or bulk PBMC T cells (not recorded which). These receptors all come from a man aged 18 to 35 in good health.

The CDR3: CASRPNRGRGYF. The chain couples TRBV6-2 or TRBV6-3 to TRBJ2-7; lacking DNA, the TRBD1 call made by TCRdb goes unchecked. The germline CDR1 and CDR2 sequences are MNHEY and SVGEGT. The CDR3 totals 12 residues.

CDR3: CASSAGDRVGSQHF. The rearrangement uses TRBV6-1 and TRBJ1-5; TCRdb calls TRBD1, which cannot be checked without DNA. Germline CDR1 MNHNS, CDR2 SASEGT. CDR3 length: 14 residues.

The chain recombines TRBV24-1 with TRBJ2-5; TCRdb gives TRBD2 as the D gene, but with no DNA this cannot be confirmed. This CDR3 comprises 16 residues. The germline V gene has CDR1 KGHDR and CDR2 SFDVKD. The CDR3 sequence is CATSPPGLAGVETQYF.

CDR3 residues: CAVRNGAYEQYF. This chain links TRBV6-2 or TRBV6-3 with TRBJ2-7. The germline gives CDR1 MNHEY, CDR2 SVGEGT. The CDR3 totals 12 residues.

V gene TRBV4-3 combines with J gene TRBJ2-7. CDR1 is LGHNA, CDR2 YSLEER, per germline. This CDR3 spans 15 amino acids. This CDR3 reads CASSQGTQSSYEQYF.

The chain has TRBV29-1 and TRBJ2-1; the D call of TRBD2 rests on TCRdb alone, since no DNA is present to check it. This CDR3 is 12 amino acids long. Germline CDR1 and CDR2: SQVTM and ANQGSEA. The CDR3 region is CSVEETSPRKFF.

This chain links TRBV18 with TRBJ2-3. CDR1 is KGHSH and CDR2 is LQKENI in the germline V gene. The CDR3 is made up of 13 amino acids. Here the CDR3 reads CASSPRSEDTQYF.

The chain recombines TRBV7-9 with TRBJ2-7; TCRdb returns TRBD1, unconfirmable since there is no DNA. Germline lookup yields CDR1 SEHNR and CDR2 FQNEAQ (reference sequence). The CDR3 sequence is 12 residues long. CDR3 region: CASSAGQYEQYF.

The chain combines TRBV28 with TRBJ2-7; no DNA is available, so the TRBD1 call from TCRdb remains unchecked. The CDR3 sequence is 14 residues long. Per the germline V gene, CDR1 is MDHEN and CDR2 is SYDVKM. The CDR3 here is CASSALTGGYEQYF. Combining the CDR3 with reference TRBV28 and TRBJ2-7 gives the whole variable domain DVKVTQSSRYLVKRTGEKVFLECVQDMDHENMFWYRQDPGLGLRLIYFSYDVKMKEKGDIPEGYSVSREKKERFSLILESASTNQTSMYLCASSALTGGYEQYFGPGTRLTVT.

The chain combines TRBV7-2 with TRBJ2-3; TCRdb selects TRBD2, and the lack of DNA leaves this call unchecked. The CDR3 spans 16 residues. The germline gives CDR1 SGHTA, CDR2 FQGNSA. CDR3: CASSLAGGTSGPTQYF. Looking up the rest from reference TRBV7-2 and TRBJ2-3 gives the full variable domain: GAGVSQSPSNKVTEKGKDVELRCDPISGHTALYWYRQSLGQGLEFLIYFQGNSAPDKSGLPSDRFSAERTGGSVSTLTIQRTQQEDSAVYLCASSLAGGTSGPTQYFGPGTRLTVL.

The CDR3 loop is CASSLGVSRGEQYF. The chain links TRBV5-1 to TRBJ2-7; the D call of TRBD1 rests on TCRdb alone, since no DNA is present to check it. This CDR3 region has 14 residues. CDR1 is SGHRS and CDR2 is YFSETQ in the germline V gene.

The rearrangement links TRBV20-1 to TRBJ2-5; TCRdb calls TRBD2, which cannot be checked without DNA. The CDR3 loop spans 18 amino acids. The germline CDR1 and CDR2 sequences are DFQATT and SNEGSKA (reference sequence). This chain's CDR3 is CSTRETRLAGTFLETQYF.

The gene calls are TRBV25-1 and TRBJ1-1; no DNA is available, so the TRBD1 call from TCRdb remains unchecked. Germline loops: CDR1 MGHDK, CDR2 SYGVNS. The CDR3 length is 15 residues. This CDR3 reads CASSDRGVGNTEAFF.

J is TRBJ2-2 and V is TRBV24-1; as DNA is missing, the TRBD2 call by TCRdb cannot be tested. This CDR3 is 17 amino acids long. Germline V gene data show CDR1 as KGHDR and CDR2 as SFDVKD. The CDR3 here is CATSDGGLIKNTGELFF.

CDR3 in amino acids: CASMRGRGYTF. The genes are TRBV5-6 and TRBJ1-2; lacking DNA, the TRBD1 call made by TCRdb goes unchecked. Germline V lookup: CDR1 SGHDT, CDR2 YYEEEE. CDR3 length: 11 amino acids. The complete variable domain, with remaining parts taken from reference TRBV5-6 and TRBJ1-2, reads DAGVTQSPTHLIKTRGQQVTLRCSPKSGHDTVSWYQQALGQGPQFIFQYYEEEERQRGNFPDRFSGHQFPNYSSELNVNALLLGDSALYLCASMRGRGYTFGSGTRLTVV.

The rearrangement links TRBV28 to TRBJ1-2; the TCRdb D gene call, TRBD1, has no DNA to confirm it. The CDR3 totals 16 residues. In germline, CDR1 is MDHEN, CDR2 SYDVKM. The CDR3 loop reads CAVRALGTGERYGYTF.

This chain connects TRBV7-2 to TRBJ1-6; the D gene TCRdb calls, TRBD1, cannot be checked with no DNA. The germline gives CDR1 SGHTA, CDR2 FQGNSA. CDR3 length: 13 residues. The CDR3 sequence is CASSLDGRNTLHF. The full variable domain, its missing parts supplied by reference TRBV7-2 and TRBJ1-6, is GAGVSQSPSNKVTEKGKDVELRCDPISGHTALYWYRQSLGQGLEFLIYFQGNSAPDKSGLPSDRFSAERTGGSVSTLTIQRTQQEDSAVYLCASSLDGRNTLHFGNGTRLTVT.

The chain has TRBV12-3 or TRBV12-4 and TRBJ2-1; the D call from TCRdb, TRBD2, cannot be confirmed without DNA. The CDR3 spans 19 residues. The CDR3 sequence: CASSSGTHTGTSGRNEQFF.

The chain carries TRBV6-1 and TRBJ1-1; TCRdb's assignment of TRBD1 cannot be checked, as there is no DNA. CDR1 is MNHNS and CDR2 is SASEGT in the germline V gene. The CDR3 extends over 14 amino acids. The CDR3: CASSEELIWTGLFF.

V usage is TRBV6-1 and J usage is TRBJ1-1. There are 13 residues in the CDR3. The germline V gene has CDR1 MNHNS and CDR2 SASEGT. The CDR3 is CASAIRGNTEAFF.

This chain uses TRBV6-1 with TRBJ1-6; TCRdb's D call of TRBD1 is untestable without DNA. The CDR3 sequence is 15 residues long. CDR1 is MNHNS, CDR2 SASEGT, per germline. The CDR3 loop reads CASSEARQNNSPLHF.

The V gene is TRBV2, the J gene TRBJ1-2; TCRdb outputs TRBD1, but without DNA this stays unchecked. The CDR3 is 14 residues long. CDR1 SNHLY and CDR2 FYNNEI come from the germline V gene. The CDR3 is CASSPRTENYGYTF.

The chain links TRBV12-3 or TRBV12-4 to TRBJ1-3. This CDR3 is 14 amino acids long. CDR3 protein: CATSDRSSGNTIYF.

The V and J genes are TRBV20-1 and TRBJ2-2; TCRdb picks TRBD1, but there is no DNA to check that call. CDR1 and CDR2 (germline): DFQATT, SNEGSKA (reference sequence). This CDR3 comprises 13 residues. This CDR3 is CSARATGPGELFF.

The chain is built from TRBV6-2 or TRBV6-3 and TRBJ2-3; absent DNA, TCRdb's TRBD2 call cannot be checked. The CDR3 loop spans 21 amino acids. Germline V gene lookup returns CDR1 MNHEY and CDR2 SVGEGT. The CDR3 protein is CASRPDSAPAPGLAGVGTQYF.

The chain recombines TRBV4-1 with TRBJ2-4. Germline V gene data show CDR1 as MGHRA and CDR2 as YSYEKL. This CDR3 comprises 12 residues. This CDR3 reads CASSQDGAIQYF.

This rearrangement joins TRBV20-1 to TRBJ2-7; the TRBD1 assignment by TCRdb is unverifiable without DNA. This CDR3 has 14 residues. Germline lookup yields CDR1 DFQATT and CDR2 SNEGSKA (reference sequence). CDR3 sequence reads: CSARSTEQGTAWYF.

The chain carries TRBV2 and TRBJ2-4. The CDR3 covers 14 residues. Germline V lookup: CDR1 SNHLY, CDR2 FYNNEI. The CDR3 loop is CASNLGGAKNIQYF.

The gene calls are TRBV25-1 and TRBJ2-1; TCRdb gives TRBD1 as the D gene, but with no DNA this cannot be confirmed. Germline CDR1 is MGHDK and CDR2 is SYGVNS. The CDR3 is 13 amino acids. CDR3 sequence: CASSKRTGNEQFF.

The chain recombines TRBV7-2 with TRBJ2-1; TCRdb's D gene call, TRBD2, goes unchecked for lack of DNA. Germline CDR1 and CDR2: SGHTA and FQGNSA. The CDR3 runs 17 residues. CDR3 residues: CASSLERLAGVANEQFF.

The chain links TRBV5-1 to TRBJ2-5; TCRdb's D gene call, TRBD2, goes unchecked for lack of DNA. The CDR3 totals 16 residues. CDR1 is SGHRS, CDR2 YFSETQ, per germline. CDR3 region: CASTPPFGVSKETQYF.

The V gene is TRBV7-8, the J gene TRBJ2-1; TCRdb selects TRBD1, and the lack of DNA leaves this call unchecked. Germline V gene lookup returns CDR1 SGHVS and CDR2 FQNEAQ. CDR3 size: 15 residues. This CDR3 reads CASSPGRLDLNEQFF.